A selection of T cell receptor beta chains follows, all from one sample in a study of regulatory T cells in long-lasting Graves disease. TCRdb reprocessed the multiplex PCR reads with MiXCR, giving one entry per CDR3 protein. The profile shows 240,000 or so distinct CDR3 sequences, 20% to 25% of them singletons. The sequenced sample was peripheral blood mononuclear cells (PBMCs), obtained at new diagnosis, from a patient treated with antithyroid drugs. All receptors derive from a female donor with Graves disease. The CDR3 runs from the conserved cysteine through the conserved F or W. Fields, in order: clone size, D gene, V gene, J gene, CDR3 DNA, CDR3 protein. A D gene is named only where the DNA matches it firmly. Some rows have no size entry. The others give once, few or many, or a class for an expanded clone.

clone_size: few; d_call: .; v_call: TRBV20-1; j_call: TRBJ2-3; cdr3_nt: TGCAGTGCTAGAGAGGCGCATGGGACCTGGCATACGCAGTATTTT; cdr3_aa: CSAREAHGTWHTQYF
clone_size: .; d_call: .; v_call: TRBV25-1; j_call: TRBJ1-1; cdr3_nt: TGTGCCAGCAGTGCGAGGGTGCACACTGAAGCTTTCTTT; cdr3_aa: CASSARVHTEAFF
clone_size: many; d_call: .; v_call: TRBV6-1; j_call: TRBJ2-2; cdr3_nt: TGTGCCAGCAGTGAACGAGGGACGAACACCGGGGAGCTGTTTTTT; cdr3_aa: CASSERGTNTGELFF
clone_size: .; d_call: .; v_call: TRBV3-1; j_call: TRBJ2-2; cdr3_nt: TGTGCCAGCGGCGCCGGGACACGAATTTCCGGGGAGCTGTTTTTT; cdr3_aa: CASGAGTRISGELFF
clone_size: many; d_call: .; v_call: TRBV7-2; j_call: TRBJ2-1; cdr3_nt: TGTGCCAGCAGCAGTCGCACTAGCCAAGGTAATGAGCAGTTCTTC; cdr3_aa: CASSSRTSQGNEQFF
clone_size: many; d_call: .; v_call: TRBV12-3/TRBV12-4; j_call: TRBJ2-3; cdr3_nt: TGTGCCAGCAGTTTAGCAGGGGGTCGGGGGCGCGGCACAGATACGCAGTATTTT; cdr3_aa: CASSLAGGRGRGTDTQYF
clone_size: many; d_call: .; v_call: TRBV3-1; j_call: TRBJ2-3; cdr3_nt: TGTGCCAGCAGCCAAGATCTTGAGGGGGGGGTGGTCACAGATACGCAGTATTTT; cdr3_aa: CASSQDLEGGVVTDTQYF
clone_size: many; d_call: TRBD2; v_call: TRBV20-1; j_call: TRBJ2-5; cdr3_nt: TGCAGTGCTAGACAGGGAGTAGCGGGGCCTCCTAAAGAGACCCAGTACTTC; cdr3_aa: CSARQGVAGPPKETQYF
clone_size: many; d_call: TRBD2; v_call: TRBV6-2/TRBV6-3; j_call: TRBJ2-3; cdr3_nt: TGTGCCAGCAGCTCTAAGCGGGAGCCAGATACGCAGTATTTT; cdr3_aa: CASSSKREPDTQYF
clone_size: many; d_call: .; v_call: TRBV6-1; j_call: TRBJ1-6; cdr3_nt: TGTGCCAGCAGGACTCCCGCTGGGAATTCACCCCTCCACTTT; cdr3_aa: CASRTPAGNSPLHF
clone_size: many; d_call: .; v_call: TRBV6-1; j_call: TRBJ2-3; cdr3_nt: TGTGCCAGCAGGGGGGGGGGCGCAGATACGCAGTATTTT; cdr3_aa: CASRGGGADTQYF
clone_size: many; d_call: .; v_call: TRBV7-2; j_call: TRBJ2-3; cdr3_nt: TGTGCCAGCAGCTTACCCGGGACTTACTGGTATTTT; cdr3_aa: CASSLPGTYWYF
clone_size: few; d_call: TRBD1; v_call: TRBV6-1; j_call: TRBJ2-7; cdr3_nt: TGTGCCAGCAGCGGGACGCTGGGACAGGGGTTGTCCAACGAGCAGTACTTC; cdr3_aa: CASSGTLGQGLSNEQYF
clone_size: many; d_call: .; v_call: TRBV6-2/TRBV6-3; j_call: TRBJ1-5; cdr3_nt: TGTGCCAGCAGTTACCCTCAGCCCCAGCATTTT; cdr3_aa: CASSYPQPQHF
clone_size: many; d_call: TRBD1; v_call: TRBV30; j_call: TRBJ2-3; cdr3_nt: TGTGCCTGGAAGGGAGGACAGGGGGCAGATACGCAGTATTTT; cdr3_aa: CAWKGGQGADTQYF
clone_size: few; d_call: TRBD1; v_call: TRBV5-1; j_call: TRBJ2-7; cdr3_nt: TGCGCCAGCTCCGAGACAGGGAGCTCCTACGAGCAGTACTTC; cdr3_aa: CASSETGSSYEQYF
clone_size: many; d_call: .; v_call: TRBV6-1; j_call: TRBJ2-7; cdr3_nt: TGTGCCAGCAGGCCCGGGGACCCCTACGAGCAGTACTTC; cdr3_aa: CASRPGDPYEQYF
clone_size: many; d_call: .; v_call: TRBV28; j_call: TRBJ1-1; cdr3_nt: TGTGCCAGCAGACTACCGGGCTCTTACACTGAAGCTTTCTTT; cdr3_aa: CASRLPGSYTEAFF
clone_size: many; d_call: .; v_call: TRBV6-2/TRBV6-3; j_call: TRBJ2-5; cdr3_nt: TGTGCCAGCAGCGAAGGGTACGCGGAGACCCAGTACTTC; cdr3_aa: CASSEGYAETQYF
clone_size: many; d_call: .; v_call: TRBV20-1; j_call: TRBJ2-1; cdr3_nt: TGCAGTGCTAGAGCCCCCAAGACAGCCTACAATGAGCAGTTCTTC; cdr3_aa: CSARAPKTAYNEQFF
clone_size: many; d_call: TRBD2; v_call: TRBV12-3/TRBV12-4; j_call: TRBJ2-3; cdr3_nt: TGTGCCAGCAGTTTACGACTAGCGGGATACACAGATACGCAGTATTTT; cdr3_aa: CASSLRLAGYTDTQYF
clone_size: many; d_call: .; v_call: TRBV27; j_call: TRBJ2-5; cdr3_nt: TGTGCCAGCAGTTTAAGGGGGGGCCACCAAGAGACCCAGTACTTC; cdr3_aa: CASSLRGGHQETQYF
clone_size: many; d_call: .; v_call: TRBV29-1; j_call: TRBJ2-2; cdr3_nt: TGCAGCGTTTCTAACACCGGGGAGCTGTTTTTT; cdr3_aa: CSVSNTGELFF
clone_size: many; d_call: .; v_call: TRBV2; j_call: TRBJ1-1; cdr3_nt: TGTGCCAGCAGCCCGAGGGCCGTTATGAACACTGAAGCTTTCTTT; cdr3_aa: CASSPRAVMNTEAFF
clone_size: few; d_call: .; v_call: TRBV5-6; j_call: TRBJ2-1; cdr3_nt: TGTGCCAGCAGCTTTCGATTAGTTAGTGAGCAGTTCTTC; cdr3_aa: CASSFRLVSEQFF